This entry lists 28 T cell receptor beta chains sequenced from one sample in a study of shared clonotypes between healthy human individuals. The table came from immunoSEQ multiplex PCR; TCRdb's copy has only in-frame clones and leaves some out. The data show roughly 2.2 million clones, with around 90% seen just once and 0.3% to 0.4% held by the top ten. The sample was naive CD4+ T cells from PBMCs. The subset: CD45RA+ positively selected. All receptors derive from a man aged 18 to 29 in good health. Some clones in this sample may be carry-over from other donors' samples.

V is TRBV27 and J is TRBJ1-1; no clear D gene. This CDR3 spans 13 amino acids. Trimming removed 1 base at V and 3 bases at J, with 6 bases between. Germline assignment: CDR1 MNHEY and CDR2 SMNVEV (reference sequence). CDR3: CASSLFLHTEAFF. As DNA, the CDR3 is TGTGCCAGCAGTTTATTTCTGCACACTGAAGCTTTCTTT.

This chain links TRBV6-1 with TRBJ2-1, with TRBD2 matching over 12 bases. CDR3 size: 15 residues. Germline loops: CDR1 MNHNS, CDR2 SASEGT. Trimming at V came to 4 bases and at J to 9 bases, leaving 7 bases not matched to a gene. The CDR3 loop is CASSAGTSGLLEQFF. DNA of the CDR3: TGTGCCAGCAGTGCCGGGACTAGCGGGTTGCTTGAGCAGTTCTTC.

The chain has TRBV10-3 and TRBJ2-7, with TRBD2 matching 9 bases. CDR1 and CDR2 (germline): ENHRY, SYGVKD. V shed 8 bases, J shed 5 bases, and the junction held 4 bases outside the gene matches. The CDR3 consists of 12 residues. The CDR3 region has the DNA TGTGCCATCCGAGCGGGAGGCGACGAGCAGTACTTC. Its protein is CAIRAGGDEQYF.

This chain uses TRBV7-2 with TRBJ1-5; 9 bases are shared with TRBD1. The CDR3 consists of 13 residues. The junction had 3 bases not matched to a gene; V was cut back by 5 bases and J by 7 bases. The germline V gene has CDR1 SGHTA and CDR2 FQGNSA. CDR3 protein: CASSPDRGQPQHF. DNA of the CDR3: TGTGCCAGCAGCCCGGACAGGGGACAGCCCCAGCATTTT. Filled out from reference TRBV7-2 and TRBJ1-5, the complete variable domain reads GAGVSQSPSNKVTEKGKDVELRCDPISGHTALYWYRQSLGQGLEFLIYFQGNSAPDKSGLPSDRFSAERTGGSVSTLTIQRTQQEDSAVYLCASSPDRGQPQHFGDGTRLSIL.

DNA for the CDR3: TGTGCCAGCAGCCGAGGGACAGGGATCTCCTACGAGCAGTACTTC. Translated, it gives CASSRGTGISYEQYF. The chain recombines TRBV5-8 with TRBJ2-7; the match to TRBD1 covers 9 bases. Germline V gene data show CDR1 as SGHTS and CDR2 as YDEGEE. The CDR3 length is 15 residues. V was clipped by 4 bases and J by 0 bases; unmatched bases: 5.

This clone was detected a few times. The chain carries TRBV19 and TRBJ1-2, with TRBD1 identical over 8 bases. Germline CDR1 is LNHDA and CDR2 is SQIVND (reference sequence). CDR3 length: 14 amino acids. Trimming at V came to 10 bases and at J to 6 bases, leaving 13 bases not matched to a gene. Here the CDR3 DNA reads TGTGCCACCCTCGACAGGGGAGAATCCAATGGCTACACCTTC. Translation gives CATLDRGESNGYTF. The variable domain in full, completed from reference TRBV19 and TRBJ1-2, reads DGGITQSPKYLFRKEGQNVTLSCEQNLNHDAMYWYRQDPGQGLRLIYYSQIVNDFQKGDIAEGYSVSREKKESFPLTVTSAQKNPTAFYLCATLDRGESNGYTFGSGTRLTVV.

The rearrangement uses TRBV5-1 and TRBJ2-7; the D gene is possibly TRBD2 (6 bases). CDR1 is SGHRS, CDR2 YFSETQ, per germline. The CDR3 totals 15 residues. V gave up 6 bases and J gave up 3 bases, with 19 bases separating them. DNA for the CDR3: TGCGCCAGCACCAACCAATTCGGAGGGAACTACGAGCAGTACTTC. This sequence encodes CASTNQFGGNYEQYF. Combining the CDR3 with reference TRBV5-1 and TRBJ2-7 gives the whole variable domain KAGVTQTPRYLIKTRGQQVTLSCSPISGHRSVSWYQQTPGQGLQFLFEYFSETQRNKGNFPGRFSGRQFSNSRSEMNVSTLELGDSALYLCASTNQFGGNYEQYFGPGTRLTVT.

The V and J genes are TRBV19 and TRBJ1-1; D unresolved. This CDR3 spans 13 amino acids. Trimming left V 4 bases short and J 4 bases short, with 10 bases between. Germline values: CDR1 LNHDA, CDR2 SQIVND (reference sequence). CDR3 DNA: TGTGCCAGTAGTACAGTCACCTTCACTGAAGCTTTCTTT. It yields the protein CASSTVTFTEAFF.

This rearrangement joins TRBV7-8 to TRBJ2-3; D is perhaps TRBD2 (5 bases). This CDR3 is 15 amino acids long. The ends were cut back, 6 bases at V and 9 bases at J, with 22 bases in the middle. Per germline, CDR1 SGHVS and CDR2 FQNEAQ. The CDR3 loop is CASRPTRLSRSTQYF. The CDR3 DNA is TGTGCCAGCAGACCAACTAGACTGTCACGTAGCACGCAGTATTTT.

The V gene is TRBV6-5, the J gene TRBJ2-2; D remains unclear. Trimming took off 8 bases at V and 2 bases at J, with 15 bases between the two ends. Germline values: CDR1 MNHEY, CDR2 SVGAGI. This CDR3 contains 15 residues. The CDR3 DNA reads as TGTGCCAGCCGATTAGGGCAGACAAACACCGGGGAGCTGTTTTTT. It codes for CASRLGQTNTGELFF.

This chain links TRBV5-1 with TRBJ1-2, with a possible D match to TRBD1 (5 bases). V lost 4 bases to trimming and J lost 8 bases, with 18 bases between them. CDR3 length: 14 residues. Germline V lookup: CDR1 SGHRS, CDR2 YFSETQ. CDR3 protein: CASSPGKIGRGYTF. CDR3 bases: TGCGCCAGCAGCCCAGGGAAGATAGGCAGGGGCTACACCTTC.

This chain uses TRBV4-1 with TRBJ2-3, with a possible D match to TRBD2 (6 bases). Per the germline V gene, CDR1 is MGHRA and CDR2 is YSYEKL. Trimming removed 1 base at V and 2 bases at J, with 13 bases between. The CDR3 has 16 residues. CDR3 in DNA: TGCGCCAGCAGCCAAGTGCGAGCGGGCATCACAGATACGCAGTATTTT. Protein product: CASSQVRAGITDTQYF.

This chain uses TRBV19 with TRBJ2-1; perhaps D is TRBD1 or TRBD2 (5 bases each). Germline CDR1 and CDR2: LNHDA and SQIVND (reference sequence). V lost 4 bases, J lost 0 bases, and 13 bases lay in between. This CDR3 is 16 amino acids long. The DNA of the CDR3 is TGTGCCAGTAGTACCTTTTGGGGGAGCTCCTACAATGAGCAGTTCTTC. The encoded protein is CASSTFWGSSYNEQFF.

The V and J genes are TRBV28 and TRBJ1-1; the D gene is possibly TRBD1 (5 bases). CDR3 length: 11 residues. The germline CDR1 and CDR2 sequences are MDHEN and SYDVKM. Trimming took off 7 bases at V and 7 bases at J, with 10 bases between the two ends. The CDR3 region is CASNYRLEAFF. CDR3 bases: TGTGCCAGCAACTACAGGCTTGAAGCTTTCTTT.

The chain couples TRBV6-6 to TRBJ2-7; TRBD2 matches 7 bases. The V and J ends lost 2 bases and 4 bases, in that order; junction bases with no gene match: 8. CDR1 MNHNY and CDR2 SVGAGI come from the germline V gene (reference sequence). This CDR3 region has 15 residues. The CDR3 reads CASSYNLAANYEQYF. The CDR3 DNA reads as TGTGCCAGCAGTTACAACCTAGCGGCTAATTACGAGCAGTACTTC.

The rearrangement links TRBV7-9 to TRBJ1-2, with TRBD1 identical over 9 bases. Germline loops: CDR1 SEHNR, CDR2 FQNEAQ (reference sequence). The V and J ends lost 3 bases and 6 bases, in that order; junction bases with no gene match: 8. This CDR3 spans 15 amino acids. The CDR3, as DNA: TGTGCCAGCAGCTTCGGACAGGGGAGGAGTGATGGCTACACCTTC. This sequence encodes CASSFGQGRSDGYTF.

This rearrangement joins TRBV28 to TRBJ2-2; D is unclear. Trimming took 8 bases from V and 0 from J, leaving 7 bases between them. There are 13 residues in the CDR3. Germline loops: CDR1 MDHEN, CDR2 SYDVKM. The chain's CDR3 is CASRNANTGELFF. The CDR3 nucleotides are TGTGCCAGCCGTAACGCGAACACCGGGGAGCTGTTTTTT.

The chain carries TRBV19 and TRBJ2-3, with TRBD1 matching 9 bases. Trimming took 5 bases from V and 9 from J; bases not matched to a gene: 12. The CDR3 is 15 amino acids. The V gene's germline CDR1 is LNHDA and CDR2 SQIVND (reference sequence). Here the CDR3 reads CASSETGGASTTQYF. In DNA form, the CDR3 reads TGTGCCAGTAGTGAAACAGGGGGCGCATCGACGACGCAGTATTTT.

The J gene is TRBJ2-1, the V gene TRBV9, with 10 bases matching TRBD2. The CDR3 is 16 amino acids. Germline-derived CDR1 and CDR2 are SGDLS and YYNGEE. V was clipped by 3 bases and J by 4 bases; unmatched bases: 7. CDR3 DNA sequence: TGTGCCAGCAGCGCCGGTACTAGCGGGATTTACAATGAGCAGTTCTTC. Protein: CASSAGTSGIYNEQFF. The full variable domain, with the rest looked up from reference TRBV9 and TRBJ2-1, is DSGVTQTPKHLITATGQRVTLRCSPRSGDLSVYWYQQSLDQGLQFLIQYYNGEERAKGNILERFSAQQFPDLHSELNLSSLELGDSALYFCASSAGTSGIYNEQFFGPGTRLTVL.

Note on this clone: At the DNA level, this CDR3 is encoded by other sequences in the same sample as well. This sequence joins TRBV5-1 and TRBJ2-1; unclear D gene. The germline V gene encodes CDR1 SGHRS and CDR2 YFSETQ. V lost 0 bases and J lost 9, with 7 bases in between. The CDR3 is 12 amino acids. CDR3 DNA: TGCGCCAGCAGCTTGGAGGTGGGTGAGCAGTTCTTC. Its protein is CASSLEVGEQFF.

Concerning this clone itself: Other DNA sequences within the sample encode an identical CDR3. DNA of the CDR3: TGTGCCAGCAGTTACCAAGGGGGACCCTACGAGCAGTACTTC. Encoded protein: CASSYQGGPYEQYF. The rearrangement uses TRBV6-5 and TRBJ2-7; weak D call: TRBD1 (6 bases). In germline, CDR1 is MNHEY, CDR2 SVGAGI. The CDR3 extends over 14 amino acids. V gave up 2 bases and J gave up 2 bases, with 10 bases separating them.

The gene calls are TRBV2 and TRBJ2-7; D gene uncertain. The V end was cut by 4 bases, the J end by 6 bases, with 13 bases between. Germline assignment: CDR1 SNHLY and CDR2 FYNNEI. This CDR3 contains 13 residues. CDR3 sequence reads: CASSGESGAEQYF. The CDR3 DNA is TGTGCCAGCAGTGGAGAATCGGGCGCCGAGCAGTACTTC.

The V gene is TRBV30, the J gene TRBJ2-5; a possible D gene is TRBD1 (7 bases). The DNA end is more similar to TRBJ2-7, so the J call may be wrong. Per germline, CDR1 GTSNPN and CDR2 SVGIG (reference sequence). CDR3 length: 13 amino acids. CDR3 amino acids: CAWDRAGGYEQYF. The CDR3 nucleotides read TGTGCCTGGGACAGGGCAGGGGGGTACGAGCAGTACTTC.

The chain uses TRBV18 and TRBJ2-1, with TRBD2 matching over 7 bases. CDR1 is KGHSH and CDR2 is LQKENI in the germline V gene. The CDR3 totals 15 residues. The J segment lost 4 bases and the V segment lost 5 bases, leaving 8 bases of the junction unmatched. CDR3 in DNA: TGTGCCAGCTCATCGGGGCTAGCGGCATACAATGAGCAGTTCTTC. Translated, it gives CASSSGLAAYNEQFF.

This clone came up once. V gene TRBV6-1 combines with J gene TRBJ2-1; the D gene could be TRBD1 or TRBD2 (5 bases each). The V end lost 6 bases, the J end lost 3 bases, and 15 bases lay between the germline ends. Germline CDR1 and CDR2: MNHNS and SASEGT. The CDR3 has 15 residues. As DNA, the CDR3 is TGTGCCAGCAGGCCCGGGACCGACTTCTACAATGAGCAGTTCTTC. It translates to CASRPGTDFYNEQFF.

The rearrangement uses TRBV28 and TRBJ2-7; the match to TRBD2 covers 10 bases. The CDR3 is made up of 16 amino acids. Per the germline V gene, CDR1 is MDHEN and CDR2 is SYDVKM. J gave up 3 bases and V 7 bases, and 12 bases lay outside the gene matches. CDR3 protein: CASTQPRASGSYEQYF. CDR3 nucleotide sequence: TGTGCCAGCACCCAACCCAGGGCTAGCGGGAGCTACGAGCAGTACTTC. Using reference TRBV28 and TRBJ2-7 for the parts outside the CDR3, the full variable domain is DVKVTQSSRYLVKRTGEKVFLECVQDMDHENMFWYRQDPGLGLRLIYFSYDVKMKEKGDIPEGYSVSREKKERFSLILESASTNQTSMYLCASTQPRASGSYEQYFGPGTRLTVT.

Of note for this clone: Other DNA sequences in this sample translate to the same CDR3. The V and J genes are TRBV28 and TRBJ2-5; no clear D gene. The CDR3 length is 11 residues. Per the germline V gene, CDR1 is MDHEN and CDR2 is SYDVKM. V gave up 6 bases and J gave up 5 bases, with 7 bases separating them. This CDR3 reads CASSLQETQYF. In DNA, the CDR3 is TGTGCCAGCAGCCTCCAGGAGACCCAGTACTTC.

The chain is built from TRBV30 and TRBJ1-4; tentatively, D is TRBD1 (6 bases). Germline lookup yields CDR1 GTSNPN and CDR2 SVGIG (reference sequence). V was pared by 0 bases and J by 7 bases, with 9 bases between. The CDR3 sequence is 13 residues long. CDR3: CAWSVRGGEKLFF. Written as DNA, the CDR3 is TGTGCCTGGAGTGTCAGGGGTGGTGAAAAACTGTTTTTT.